The 26 T cell receptor beta chains reported below all come from one sample, sequenced in a study of blood T cells in healthy people across ages. Sample-barcoded 5' priming and a J-beta primer mix drove a second PCR of 7 to 11 cycles. TCRdb itself ran the 5' RACE reads through MiXCR, one entry per CDR3 protein. The table records 1.5 million or so distinct CDR3 sequences, 40% to 45% of them present only once. The specimen sequenced was blood. All receptors derive from a young woman in good health.

Only a few counts were recorded for this clonotype. The V gene is TRBV28, the J gene TRBJ1-6, with D perhaps matching TRBD1 (5 bases). Trimming left V 7 bases short and J 1 base short, with 8 bases between. Germline CDR1 reads MDHEN; CDR2 reads SYDVKM. The CDR3 spans 14 residues. CDR3 in DNA: TGTGCCAGCACCCAGGGTTCCTATAATTCACCCCTCCACTTT. It yields the protein CASTQGSYNSPLHF. The full variable domain, completed using reference TRBV28 and TRBJ1-6, is DVKVTQSSRYLVKRTGEKVFLECVQDMDHENMFWYRQDPGLGLRLIYFSYDVKMKEKGDIPEGYSVSREKKERFSLILESASTNQTSMYLCASTQGSYNSPLHFGNGTRLTVT.

On this clonotype itself: An end of the junction differs from the germline gene, which may be a read error. V usage is TRBV20-1 and J usage is TRBJ2-3; TRBD1 is a possible D gene (5 bases). This CDR3 contains 14 residues. Germline assignment: CDR1 DFQATT and CDR2 SNEGSKA (reference sequence). The CDR3 DNA is TGCAGTGCCTTATCCTCTAAAGTCACAGGTACGCAGTATTTT. This translates into CSALSSKVTGTQYF.

This clonotype showed up just a few times. The rearrangement links TRBV27 to TRBJ2-7; TRBD1 might be the D (6 bases). V lost 4 bases to trimming and J lost 1 base, with 11 bases between them. Germline V CDR1 and CDR2: MNHEY, SMNVEV (reference sequence). The CDR3 is 14 amino acids. The CDR3 DNA reads as TGTGCCAGCAGTTGGGCAGGGGCTTCCTACGAGCAGTACTTC. It translates to CASSWAGASYEQYF.

The V gene is TRBV14, the J gene TRBJ2-1, with 10 bases that match TRBD2. Trimming cost V 1 base and J 7 bases; bases outside gene matches: 13. Germline V lookup: CDR1 SGHDN, CDR2 FVKESK. The CDR3 totals 18 residues. The CDR3, as DNA: TGTGCCAGCAGCCAAGGCCTCGGGGCTAGCGGGAGAAATAATGAGCAGTTCTTC. This gives the protein CASSQGLGASGRNNEQFF.

This clonotype was counted between two and nine times. The rearrangement joins TRBV27 to TRBJ2-1; weak D call: TRBD1 (6 bases). CDR1 is MNHEY and CDR2 is SMNVEV in the germline V gene (reference sequence). Trimming took off 3 bases at V and 8 bases at J, with 11 bases between the two ends. The CDR3 spans 13 residues. The CDR3 DNA reads as TGTGCCAGCAGTTTTCTACAGGGCCATGAGCAGTTCTTC. Its protein is CASSFLQGHEQFF.

The V and J genes are TRBV4-2 and TRBJ2-1, with a tentative D call TRBD2 (5 bases). Germline CDR1 and CDR2: LGHNA and YNFKEQ. V lost 6 bases to trimming and J lost 3 bases, with 12 bases between them. The CDR3 length is 14 residues. In DNA, the CDR3 is TGTGCCAGCAGTCGACTAACGGACTACAATGAGCAGTTCTTC. It encodes CASSRLTDYNEQFF.

In this sample, this clonotype turned up a few times. The rearrangement uses TRBV7-2 and TRBJ2-1; D may be TRBD2 (5 bases). With 4 bases removed from V and 6 bases from J, the gap between germline ends came to 16 bases. The CDR3 contains 15 residues. Germline V gene lookup returns CDR1 SGHTA and CDR2 FQGNSA. CDR3 DNA sequence: TGTGCCAGCAGCTCCTTAGAGGGAGAAGGCAATGAGCAGTTCTTC. Translation: CASSSLEGEGNEQFF.

This clonotype turned up a few times. The V and J genes are TRBV9 and TRBJ2-4; tentative D call: TRBD1 (5 bases). The tail of the sequence fits TRBJ2-7 better, so the J call may be wrong. Germline V gene lookup returns CDR1 SGDLS and CDR2 YYNGEE. There are 13 residues in the CDR3. The CDR3 is CASSVVQGGEQYF. CDR3 bases: TGTGCCAGCAGCGTAGTCCAGGGTGGCGAGCAGTACTTC.

V gene TRBV10-3 combines with J gene TRBJ2-5; D remains ambiguous. Germline CDR1 and CDR2: ENHRY and SYGVKD. V lost 10 bases, J lost 4 bases, and 16 bases lay in between. The CDR3 runs to 13 residues. In nucleotides, the CDR3 is TGTGCCACCCAAGCATTGGCTATAGAGACCCAGTACTTC. Its protein product is CATQALAIETQYF.

The V gene is TRBV27, the J gene TRBJ2-1; D gene ambiguous. The V gene lost 6 bases and the J gene lost 8 bases, with 14 bases spanning the gap. Germline assignment: CDR1 MNHEY and CDR2 SMNVEV (reference sequence). There are 13 residues in the CDR3. CDR3 protein: CASRPGVAHEQFF. DNA of the CDR3: TGTGCCAGCAGGCCTGGGGTTGCTCATGAGCAGTTCTTC.

The chain employs TRBV7-2 and TRBJ2-1; 9 bases map to TRBD2. This CDR3 is built from 19 residues. The germline CDR1 and CDR2 sequences are SGHTA and FQGNSA. The V gene end was trimmed by 1 base and the J gene end by 0 bases; junction bases not matched to a gene: 10. Here the CDR3 DNA reads TGTGCCAGCAGCTTAGTGGCTAGCGGGGCCAGCAGCTCCTACAATGAGCAGTTCTTC. Translating it yields CASSLVASGASSSYNEQFF.

The rearrangement joins TRBV6-2 or TRBV6-3 to TRBJ2-1; 8 bases are a match to TRBD1. The CDR3 totals 16 residues. V shed 5 bases, J shed 0 bases, and the junction held 6 bases outside the gene matches. Germline V gene data show CDR1 as MNHEY and CDR2 as SVGEGT. CDR3 in DNA: TGTGCCAGCAGTACCGCAGGGGGCGGCTCCTACAATGAGCAGTTCTTC. Protein product: CASSTAGGGSYNEQFF.

This clonotype was counted between two and nine times. The chain is built from TRBV27 and TRBJ2-3; D is unresolved. The V gene's germline CDR1 is MNHEY and CDR2 SMNVEV (reference sequence). Trimming pared 3 bases from V and 4 bases from J, leaving 14 bases between. This CDR3 is built from 15 residues. The CDR3 DNA follows: TGTGCCAGCAGTTTGCGACACGGGTTCCCAGATACGCAGTATTTT. Translated: CASSLRHGFPDTQYF.

The CDR3 protein is CASSISRQPQHF. Here the CDR3 DNA reads TGTGCCAGTAGTATCAGTCGACAGCCCCAGCATTTT. The chain uses TRBV19 and TRBJ1-5; D ambiguous. V lost 3 bases and J 7 bases, leaving 7 bases between the germline ends. The CDR3 consists of 12 residues. From germline, CDR1 is LNHDA and CDR2 SQIVND (reference sequence).

The CDR3 DNA sequence: TGCAGCGTTGGGGTCAGGTCAAATGAGCAGTTCTTC. Translated, it gives CSVGVRSNEQFF. The chain joins TRBV29-1 to TRBJ2-1; D is uncertain. This CDR3 comprises 12 residues. The V end lost 4 bases, the J end lost 7 bases, and 11 bases lay between the germline ends. Germline CDR1 SQVTM, CDR2 ANQGSEA.

A few counts support this clonotype. This chain uses TRBV20-1 with TRBJ2-7, with 11 bases aligning to TRBD2. The trim removed 5 bases at V and 4 bases at J, leaving 4 bases unmatched. Germline CDR1 and CDR2: DFQATT and SNEGSKA (reference sequence). This CDR3 is 13 amino acids long. The CDR3 protein is CSAPTSGMYEQYF. The CDR3 DNA reads TGCAGTGCTCCGACTAGCGGGATGTACGAGCAGTACTTC.

Here the CDR3 reads CASSSSRGRIQYF. CDR3 DNA: TGTGCCAGCAGTTCAAGTCGGGGTCGCATTCAGTACTTC. This chain connects TRBV12-3 or TRBV12-4 to TRBJ2-7; a possible D gene is TRBD2 (5 bases). The DNA end is a closer match to TRBJ2-4, so the J assignment may be wrong. The CDR3 has 13 amino acids.

This clonotype was counted only a few times. The J gene is TRBJ2-6, the V gene TRBV7-9; D is unclear. Germline CDR1 reads SEHNR; CDR2 reads FQNEAQ (reference sequence). Trimming stripped 4 bases from V and 0 bases from J, with 7 bases between. This CDR3 is 15 amino acids long. The CDR3 nucleotides are TGTGCCAGCAGCTCCGTTCCCTCTGGGGCCAACGTCCTGACTTTC. Protein: CASSSVPSGANVLTF.

The chain recombines TRBV6-5 with TRBJ1-2; D gene uncertain. CDR3 size: 15 residues. Germline assignment: CDR1 MNHEY and CDR2 SVGAGI. The V end lost 0 bases, the J end lost 0 bases, and 8 bases lay between the germline ends. CDR3 loop: CASSYSGEPNYGYTF. Written as DNA, the CDR3 is TGTGCCAGCAGTTACTCTGGGGAACCTAACTATGGCTACACCTTC.

J is TRBJ2-4 and V is TRBV28, with a tentative D call TRBD2 (7 bases). The CDR3 length is 15 residues. CDR1 is MDHEN and CDR2 is SYDVKM in the germline V gene. V lost 6 bases and J 1 base, leaving 13 bases between the germline ends. CDR3 DNA sequence: TGTGCCAGCAGCCCCGGGGGGCCCGCCAAAAACATTCAGTACTTC. Translated: CASSPGGPAKNIQYF.

This chain connects TRBV6-5 to TRBJ1-1; 8 bases fit TRBD1. This CDR3 comprises 15 residues. CDR1 and CDR2 from the germline V gene are MNHEY and SVGAGI. J gave up 8 bases and V 2 bases, and 10 bases lay outside the gene matches. The CDR3 sequence is CASSYAGTGEYEAFF. The DNA for the CDR3 is TGTGCCAGCAGTTACGCCGGGACAGGAGAATACGAAGCTTTCTTT.

The V call is TRBV20-1, the J call TRBJ2-1; unclear D gene. Germline V gene lookup returns CDR1 DFQATT and CDR2 SNEGSKA (reference sequence). The CDR3 has 16 residues. V lost 0 bases and J 0 bases, leaving 12 bases between the germline ends. The CDR3 sequence is CSARDRMFSSYNEQFF. The CDR3 DNA reads as TGCAGTGCTAGAGATCGGATGTTCAGCTCCTACAATGAGCAGTTCTTC.

V is TRBV7-6 and J is TRBJ2-3, with 12 bases that match TRBD2. The CDR3 runs 16 residues. J lost 3 bases, V lost 3 bases, and 4 bases had no gene match. Germline CDR1 is SGHVS and CDR2 is FNYEAQ. The CDR3 here is CASSFPSGGETDTQYF. CDR3 nucleotide sequence: TGTGCCAGCAGCTTCCCTAGCGGGGGGGAAACAGATACGCAGTATTTT.

This clonotype turned up a few times. The V gene is TRBV12-3 or TRBV12-4, the J gene TRBJ1-2; D unclear. The CDR3 extends over 14 amino acids. The V and J ends lost 2 bases and 1 base respectively, with 8 bases between them. DNA of the CDR3: TGTGCCAGCAGTTTAAAAGGGATTAACTATGGCTACACCTTC. It specifies CASSLKGINYGYTF.

The rearrangement joins TRBV20-1 to TRBJ2-3, with D hard to call. Trimming pared 1 base from V and 5 bases from J, leaving 7 bases between. The germline CDR1 and CDR2 sequences are DFQATT and SNEGSKA (reference sequence). The CDR3 is 12 residues long. The CDR3 region has the DNA TGCAGTGCTAGAGTCCAGGAAGATACGCAGTATTTT. Its translation: CSARVQEDTQYF.

The CDR3 sequence: CASSFPTSGANVLTF. The CDR3 DNA follows: TGTGCCAGCAGCTTCCCTACCTCTGGGGCCAACGTCCTGACTTTC. The chain links TRBV7-2 to TRBJ2-6; the D is unclear. CDR3 length equals 15 residues. Germline CDR1 SGHTA, CDR2 FQGNSA. V lost 3 bases to trimming and J lost 0 bases, with 6 bases between them.